In this sample, the clone carrying this T cell receptor (beta chain) turned up a few times. Its antigen is not known. This sample is drawn from a study of radiotherapy plus CTLA-4 blockade in lung cancer. The overall study: Across the patients, objective responses occurred in approximately 19%, and disease control in 31%.

Libraries were prepared by immunoSEQ multiplex PCR; TCRdb keeps only in-frame clonotypes and omits some of them. The table has more than 50,000 clones, less than 85% seen once. Germline CDR1 GTSNPN, CDR2 SVGIG (reference sequence). This CDR3 has 15 amino acids. The V end lost 0 bases, the J end lost 0 bases, and 11 bases lay between the germline ends. Study-level findings and limits: Blood-borne expansion of tumor-derived TCR clones followed radiotherapy plus ipilimumab. Among reported predictors of response, early blood T cell clone dynamics with interferon-beta performed best.

Each patient with chemo-refractory metastatic non-small-cell lung cancer was treated with focal radiation plus CTLA-4 blockade using ipilimumab. The specimen was peripheral blood, collected from a patient treated with radiotherapy plus ipilimumab. This sequence joins TRBV30 and TRBJ2-5; D perhaps matches TRBD1 (6 bases). The sequence came from a human donor with non-small cell lung cancer who had a complete response to radiotherapy plus ipilimumab. CDR3 in amino acids: CAWSVGGQYQETQYF. DNA for the CDR3: TGTGCCTGGAGTGTTGGCGGACAGTACCAAGAGACCCAGTACTTC. The full variable domain, completed using reference TRBV30 and TRBJ2-5, is SQTIHQWPATLVQPVGSPLSLECTVEGTSNPNLYWYRQAAGRGLQLLFYSVGIGQISSEVPQNLSASRPQDRQFILSSKKLLLSDSGFYLCAWSVGGQYQETQYFGPGTRLLVL.